This TCR beta chain was sequenced for a study of T cell repertoires in cytomegalovirus infection. Study-wide context: Public TCR beta signatures indicated both CMV infection and matching HLA type.

This clonotype was observed many times. TCRdb independently ran MiXCR on the reads; one entry per CDR3 protein. The sample has hundreds of thousands of distinct CDR3 sequences, approximately 24% seen once. This CDR3 has 14 amino acids. V was clipped by 2 bases and J by 8 bases, with 12 bases between them. Germline lookup yields CDR1 SGHTA and CDR2 FQGNSA. What was sequenced was CD8+ T cells from PBMCs. The chain uses TRBV7-2 and TRBJ1-4; tentative D call: TRBD1 (5 bases). The clonotype comes from a human donor in good health (CMV status not recorded). Some clones in this sample may be carry-over from other donors' samples. CDR3 nucleotides: TGTGCCAGCAGCTTATTTGGGACCGAGGAAAAACTGTTTTTT. It translates to CASSLFGTEEKLFF.